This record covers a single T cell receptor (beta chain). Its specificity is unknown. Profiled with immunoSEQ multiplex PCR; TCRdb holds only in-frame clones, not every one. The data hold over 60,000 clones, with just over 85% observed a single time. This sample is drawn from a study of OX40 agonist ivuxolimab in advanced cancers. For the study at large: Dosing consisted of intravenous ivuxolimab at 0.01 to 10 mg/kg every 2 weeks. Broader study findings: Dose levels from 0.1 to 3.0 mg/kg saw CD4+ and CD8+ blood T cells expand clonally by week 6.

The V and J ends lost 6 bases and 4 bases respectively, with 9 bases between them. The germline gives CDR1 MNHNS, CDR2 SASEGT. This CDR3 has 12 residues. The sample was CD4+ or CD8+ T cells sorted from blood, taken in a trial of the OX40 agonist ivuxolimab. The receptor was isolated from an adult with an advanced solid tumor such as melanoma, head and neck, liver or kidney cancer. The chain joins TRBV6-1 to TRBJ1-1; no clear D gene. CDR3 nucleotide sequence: TGTGCCAGCAGAAGGGCCTCCACTGAAGCTTTCTTT. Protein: CASRRASTEAFF.